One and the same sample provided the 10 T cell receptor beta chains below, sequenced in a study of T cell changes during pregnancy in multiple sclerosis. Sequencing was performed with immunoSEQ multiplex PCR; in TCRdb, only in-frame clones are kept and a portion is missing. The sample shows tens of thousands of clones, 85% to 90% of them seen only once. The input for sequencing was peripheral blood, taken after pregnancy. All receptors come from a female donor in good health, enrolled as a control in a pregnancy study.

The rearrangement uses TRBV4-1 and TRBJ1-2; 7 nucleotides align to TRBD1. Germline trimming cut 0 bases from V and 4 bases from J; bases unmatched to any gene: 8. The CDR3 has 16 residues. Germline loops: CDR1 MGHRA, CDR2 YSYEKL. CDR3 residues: CASSQEVLDRIYGYTF. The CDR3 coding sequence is TGCGCCAGCAGCCAAGAAGTATTGGACAGGATCTATGGCTACACCTTC.

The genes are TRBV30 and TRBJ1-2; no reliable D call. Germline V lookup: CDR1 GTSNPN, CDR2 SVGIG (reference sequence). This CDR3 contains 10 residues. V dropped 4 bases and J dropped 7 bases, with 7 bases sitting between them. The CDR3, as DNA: TGTGCCTGGATTCAGGTTGGCTACACCTTC. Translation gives CAWIQVGYTF.

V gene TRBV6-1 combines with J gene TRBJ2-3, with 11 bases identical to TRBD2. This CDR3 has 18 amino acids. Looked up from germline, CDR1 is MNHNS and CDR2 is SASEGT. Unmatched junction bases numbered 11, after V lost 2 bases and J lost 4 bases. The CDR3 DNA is TGTGCCAGCAGTGAATATGGGGATAGCGGGGGGGCAGCAGATACGCAGTATTTT. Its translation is CASSEYGDSGGAADTQYF.

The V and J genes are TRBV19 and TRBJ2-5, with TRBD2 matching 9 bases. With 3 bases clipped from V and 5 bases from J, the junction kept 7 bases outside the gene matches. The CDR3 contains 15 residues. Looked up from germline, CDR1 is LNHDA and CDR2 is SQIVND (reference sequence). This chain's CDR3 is CASSMGRGGFETQYF. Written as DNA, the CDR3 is TGTGCCAGTAGTATGGGGCGGGGGGGCTTCGAGACCCAGTACTTC.

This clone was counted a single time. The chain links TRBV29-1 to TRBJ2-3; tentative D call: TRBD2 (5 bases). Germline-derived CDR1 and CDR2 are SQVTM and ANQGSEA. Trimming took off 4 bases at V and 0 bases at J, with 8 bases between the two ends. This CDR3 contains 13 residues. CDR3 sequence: CSVAGFSTDTQYF. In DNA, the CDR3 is TGCAGCGTTGCGGGGTTTAGCACAGATACGCAGTATTTT.

The CDR3 protein is CTSSQDGQDRSGNTIYF. The CDR3 coding sequence is TGCACCAGCAGCCAAGATGGGCAGGATCGCTCTGGAAACACCATATATTTT. The chain employs TRBV1 and TRBJ1-3; the table's TRBD1 call for D was not verified on the DNA. TRBV1 is a pseudogene locus. This CDR3 region has 17 residues.

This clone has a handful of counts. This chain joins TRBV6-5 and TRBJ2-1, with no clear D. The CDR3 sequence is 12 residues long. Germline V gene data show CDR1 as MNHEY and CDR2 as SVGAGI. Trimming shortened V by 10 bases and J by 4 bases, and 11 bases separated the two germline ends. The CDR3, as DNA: TGTGCCACCCGGCTAGGTTACAATGAGCAGTTCTTC. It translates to CATRLGYNEQFF.

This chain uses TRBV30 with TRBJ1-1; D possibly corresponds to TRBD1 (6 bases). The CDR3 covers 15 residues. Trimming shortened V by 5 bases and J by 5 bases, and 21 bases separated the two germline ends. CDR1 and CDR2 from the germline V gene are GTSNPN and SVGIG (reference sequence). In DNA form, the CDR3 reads TGTGCCTGGCAAAAACACGGGGGGGCCCTTACTGAAGCTTTCTTT. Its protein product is CAWQKHGGALTEAFF.

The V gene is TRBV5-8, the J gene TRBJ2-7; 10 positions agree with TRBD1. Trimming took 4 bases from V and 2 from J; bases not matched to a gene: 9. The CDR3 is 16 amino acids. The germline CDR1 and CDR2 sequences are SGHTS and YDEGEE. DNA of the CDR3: TGTGCCAGCAGCGACCGACAGGGGGCGGTTACCTACGAGCAGTACTTC. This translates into CASSDRQGAVTYEQYF.

This chain's CDR3 is CAISHGTVQETQYF. CDR3 coding DNA: TGTGCCATCAGCCACGGGACAGTCCAAGAGACCCAGTACTTC. The chain employs TRBV10-3 and TRBJ2-5, with TRBD1 matching 7 bases. The CDR3 length is 14 residues. Per the germline V gene, CDR1 is ENHRY and CDR2 is SYGVKD. V dropped 6 bases and J dropped 1; count of bases not matched to a gene: 5.